These T cell receptor beta chains were read from a single sample in a study of circulating and synovial CD4+ cells in juvenile arthritis. Repertoires were generated with immunoSEQ multiplex PCR, while TCRdb's copy carries only in-frame clones and drops some. The repertoire includes about 3,800 clones, roughly 80% of them detected once, and 4.6% sits in the top ten. Sequenced sample: CD4+ T cells from synovial fluid. Receptors originate from a human donor with juvenile idiopathic arthritis. The CDR3 runs from the conserved cysteine through the conserved F or W. The D gene is left open where the match is weak. Not every row has a clone size; where given, it reads once, few, many or a size class.

J gene,clone size,D gene,V gene,CDR3 DNA,CDR3 protein
TRBJ1-2,few,NA,TRBV20-1,TGCAGTGCCCCAGGATCTCAAGGCTACACCTTC,CSAPGSQGYTF
TRBJ2-1,NA,TRBD2,TRBV4-3,TGCGCCAGCAGCCCCCTTGTAGCGGGCTCCTACAATGAGCAGTTCTTC,CASSPLVAGSYNEQFF
TRBJ1-4,NA,TRBD1,TRBV12-5,TGTGCTAGTGGTCCCGGGACAGGGGGTTCGGCTAATGAAAAACTGTTTTTT,CASGPGTGGSANEKLFF
TRBJ2-7,NA,TRBD2,TRBV7-8,TGTGCCAGCAGCAGTAGCGGGGGGTCGTACGAGCAGTACTTC,CASSSSGGSYEQYF
TRBJ2-5,NA,TRBD1,TRBV5-1,TGCGCCAGCAACCAACAGGGGGCGATGGAGACCCAGTACTTC,CASNQQGAMETQYF
TRBJ1-6,NA,NA,TRBV6-4,TGTGCCAGCAGTTTGGATAGCGATTCACCCCTCCACTTT,CASSLDSDSPLHF
TRBJ2-7,NA,NA,TRBV27,TGTGCCAGCAGTTTAAGGCCAGGGGGGTCCTACGAGCAGTACTTC,CASSLRPGGSYEQYF
TRBJ1-3,NA,NA,TRBV30,TGTGCCTGGGCCCAGGGTTCTGGAAACACCATATATTTT,CAWAQGSGNTIYF
TRBJ1-6,NA,TRBD1,TRBV5-1,TGCGCCAGCAGCTTGGAAGGACAGGATAATTCCCCCCTCCACTTT,CASSLEGQDNSPLHF
TRBJ2-7,NA,TRBD2,TRBV10-3,TGTGCCATCAGGATCACTAGCGGGGGGGCCTACGAGCAGTACTTC,CAIRITSGGAYEQYF
TRBJ2-2,NA,TRBD1,TRBV5-4,TGTGCCCGCAGAGGGACAGTAAACACCGGGGAGCTGTTTTTT,CARRGTVNTGELFF
TRBJ1-4,NA,NA,TRBV6-1,TGTGCCAGCAGTGTATTTCCGGGGATCGGGGCAACTAATGAAAAACTGTTTTTT,CASSVFPGIGATNEKLFF
TRBJ1-5,NA,NA,TRBV6-5,TGTGCCAGCAGTTTAGCTTGGGAGGGAAATCAGCCCCAGCATTTT,CASSLAWEGNQPQHF
TRBJ2-7,NA,NA,TRBV21-1,TGTGCCAGCAGCAAAGCGTGGCCAGGGGATTCCTACGAGCAGTACTTC,CASSKAWPGDSYEQYF
TRBJ2-4,NA,NA,TRBV7-3,TGTGCCAGCAGCTTATCCGGAGGGTCGGCCAAAAACATTCAGTACTTC,CASSLSGGSAKNIQYF
TRBJ2-5,NA,TRBD2,TRBV19,TGTGCCAGTAGTTTGAGGACGACTAGCGGGAGTGGGGAGACCCAGTACTTC,CASSLRTTSGSGETQYF
TRBJ2-7,NA,TRBD1,TRBV5-6,TGTGCCAGCAGCCGGACAGGGGGCTTGGGCGAGCAGTACTTC,CASSRTGGLGEQYF
TRBJ1-2,once,NA,TRBV5-6,TGTGCCAGCAGCTTTGAGGGGGGGAACTACTATGGCTACACCTTC,CASSFEGGNYYGYTF
TRBJ2-3,once,NA,TRBV27,TGTGCCAGCAGGAGCGAGGAGGGGTGGAGGGCAGATACGCAGTATTTT,CASRSEEGWRADTQYF
TRBJ2-1,NA,TRBD2,TRBV29-1,TGCAGCGTGCTAAGACTAGCGGGTTACAATGAGCAGTTCTTC,CSVLRLAGYNEQFF
TRBJ1-1,NA,TRBD1,TRBV10-2,TGCGCCAGCAGGGGGGGGACAGGAGAGAACACTGAAGCTTTCTTT,CASRGGTGENTEAFF
TRBJ2-7,NA,NA,TRBV2,TGTGCCAGCAGCCAGGACAGCCTCGAGCAGTACTTC,CASSQDSLEQYF
TRBJ1-4,NA,NA,TRBV5-1,TGCGCCAGCAGCTTGGCCGGGTATGCAACTAATGAAAAACTGTTTTTT,CASSLAGYATNEKLFF
TRBJ2-5,NA,NA,TRBV21-1,TGTGCCAGCAGCAAAGGTGAAAACAGGGTCATGGAGACCCAGTACTTC,CASSKGENRVMETQYF
TRBJ2-3,NA,NA,TRBV5-6,TGTGCCAGCAGCTTCGCCGGAGAAGCAGATACGCAGTATTTT,CASSFAGEADTQYF
TRBJ2-7,NA,TRBD2,TRBV7-3,TGTGCCAGCAGCTTATCTAGCGGAGATTATTACGAGCAGTACTTC,CASSLSSGDYYEQYF
TRBJ1-6,NA,NA,TRBV7-2,TGTGCCAGCAGCTTGGGAATCCGGCAGGGAAATTCCCCCCTCCACTTT,CASSLGIRQGNSPLHF
TRBJ2-3,once,NA,TRBV5-5,TGTGCCAGCAGCTCCCAGATGGCCAGCACAGATACGCAGTGTTTT,CASSSQMASTDTQCF
TRBJ2-5,NA,TRBD1,TRBV5-1,TGCGCCAGCAGCTCCGACAGGGTTGGGCAAGAGACCCAGTACTTC,CASSSDRVGQETQYF
TRBJ2-1,few,TRBD2,TRBV2,TGTGCCAGCAGTGGGGGGGTACTAGCGGGAAGTTACAATGAGCAGTTCTTC,CASSGGVLAGSYNEQFF
TRBJ2-3,NA,NA,TRBV19,TGTGCCAGTAGTATGGGGACAAGGAGGCTTTTAGATACGCAGTATTTT,CASSMGTRRLLDTQYF
TRBJ2-1,NA,NA,TRBV5-1,TGCGCCAGCGCGGAGGTCAGGGGCTACAATGAGCAGTTCTTC,CASAEVRGYNEQFF
TRBJ2-7,NA,TRBD1,TRBV5-5,TGTGCCAGCAGCTTGGGACAGGGCCTCATCTACGAGCAGTACTTC,CASSLGQGLIYEQYF
TRBJ1-2,NA,NA,TRBV4-1,TGCGCCAGCAGCCAAGATCCGGGAAACTATGGCTACACCTTC,CASSQDPGNYGYTF
TRBJ2-7,NA,TRBD1,TRBV28,TGTGCCAGCAGTCCGGCGGACAGGCTAACCTACGAGCAGTACTTC,CASSPADRLTYEQYF
TRBJ2-7,NA,TRBD1,TRBV11-2,TGTGCCAGCAGCTCTACGGACAGGTCGGGAAGGTACGAGCAGTACTTC,CASSSTDRSGRYEQYF
TRBJ2-7,NA,NA,TRBV7-3,TGTGCCAGCAGCTCCGATACTAGCCACGAGCAGTACTTC,CASSSDTSHEQYF
TRBJ2-3,NA,TRBD1,TRBV7-2,TGTGCCAGCAGCCCAAGGACAGGTTACGGGGATACGCAGTATTTT,CASSPRTGYGDTQYF
TRBJ2-2,NA,NA,TRBV11-1,TGTGCCAGCACCTGGGCGGGGACGAACACCGGGGAGCTGTTTTTT,CASTWAGTNTGELFF
TRBJ2-7,NA,NA,TRBV19,TGTGCCAGTAGGAGCAGAGGGGGGGCCTACGAGCAGTACTTC,CASRSRGGAYEQYF
TRBJ2-7,NA,TRBD1,TRBV6-5,TGTGCCAGCAGTTACTCAGGGGGCGCGCTCTACGAGCAGTACTTC,CASSYSGGALYEQYF
TRBJ1-4,NA,TRBD1,TRBV28,TGTGCCAGCAGCATACAGGGGGCGGGTGAAAAACTGTTTTTT,CASSIQGAGEKLFF
TRBJ1-4,NA,NA,TRBV28,TGTGCCAGCAGCGCAGGGCTTACTAATGAAAAACTGTTTTTT,CASSAGLTNEKLFF
TRBJ1-5,NA,TRBD1,TRBV19,TGTGCCAGTAGTATAGGGAGGGACAGGGGGCGTTTTGGCAATCAGCCCCAGCATTTT,CASSIGRDRGRFGNQPQHF
TRBJ1-5,NA,NA,TRBV7-8,TGTGCCAGCAGCCCACGACCGACAGATCAGCCCCAGCATTTT,CASSPRPTDQPQHF
TRBJ1-6,NA,TRBD1,TRBV11-2,TGTGCCAGCAGCTTAGAAGGGACAGTCAATAATTCCCCCCTCCACTTT,CASSLEGTVNNSPLHF
TRBJ2-1,NA,NA,TRBV9,TGTGCCAGCAGCGGTATGAGCCTTGATGAGCAGTTCTTC,CASSGMSLDEQFF
TRBJ1-6,NA,TRBD1,TRBV5-1,TGCGCCAGCAGCGGAGGGACAGGGAAAGGGTATAATTCACCCCTCCACTTT,CASSGGTGKGYNSPLHF
TRBJ2-1,NA,TRBD2,TRBV28,TGTGCCAGCAGTTTAGCCGGGGGGAGCAAGCACAATGAGCAGTTCTTC,CASSLAGGSKHNEQFF
TRBJ2-5,NA,TRBD2,TRBV5-1,TGCGCCAGCAGCTTGGGACTAGCGCCCGAGACCCAGTACTTC,CASSLGLAPETQYF
TRBJ2-5,NA,TRBD2,TRBV7-9,TGTGCCAGCAGCGCACCCGGACTAGCCCAAGAGACCCAGTACTTC,CASSAPGLAQETQYF
TRBJ1-1,NA,NA,TRBV19,TGTGCCAGTAGTATAGCATCATCCACTGAAGCTTTCTTT,CASSIASSTEAFF
TRBJ2-6,NA,TRBD2,TRBV7-2,TGTGCCAGCAGTTCCCATAGCGGGGGGGCCTCTCCTGGGGCCAACGTCCTGACTTTC,CASSSHSGGASPGANVLTF
TRBJ2-1,few,NA,TRBV7-9,TGTGCCAGCACCACCAACTATGAGCAGTTCTTC,CASTTNYEQFF
TRBJ2-2,NA,TRBD1,TRBV6-6,TGTGCCAGCTTACAACAGGGGGCGAGCACCGGGGAGCTGTTTTTT,CASLQQGASTGELFF
TRBJ2-5,NA,NA,TRBV7-7,TGTGCCAGCAGCTTACTGGGCGGGGTAACGCAAGAGACCCAGTACTTC,CASSLLGGVTQETQYF
TRBJ1-3,NA,NA,TRBV9,TGTGCCAGCAGCGGACCGACGGGGGCTGGAAACACCATATATTTT,CASSGPTGAGNTIYF
TRBJ1-2,once,NA,TRBV6-5,TGTGCCAGCAGTTACCCCGAAGACAGTAACTATGGCTACACCTTC,CASSYPEDSNYGYTF
TRBJ2-2,NA,TRBD2,TRBV14,TGTGCCAGCAGCAAAGCCCTAGGACTAGCGCCCGGGGAGCTGTTTTTT,CASSKALGLAPGELFF
TRBJ1-1,NA,TRBD1,TRBV20-1,TGCAGACCACAGGGGCCCACTGAAGCTTTCTTT,CRPQGPTEAFF